The next 32 T cell receptor beta chains were all read from a single sample in a study of post-analysis software for immune sequencing data. Unique molecular identifiers were carried by the TCR beta cDNA libraries. One entry per CDR3 protein, called by TCRdb with MiXCR from the PCR reads. Of roughly 800,000 distinct CDR3 sequences in the sample, 25% to 30% were seen once. Which antigens these TCRs recognize remains unknown. Overall study results and limits: Five or six TRBV segments were significantly more frequent in patients than in controls. TRBV5-6, TRBV5-1 and TRBV20-1 were among these segments.

The sample taken for sequencing was blood. The receptor source for this set is a girl aged 10-17 years with multiple sclerosis.

This clonotype was observed at least ten times. The chain employs TRBV7-2 and TRBJ2-1, with D perhaps TRBD2 (6 bases). Germline CDR1 reads SGHTA; CDR2 reads FQGNSA. Trimming stripped 5 bases from V and 0 bases from J, with 17 bases between. This CDR3 has 17 amino acids. The CDR3: CASSPQGSSASYNEQFF. CDR3 sequence (DNA): TGTGCCAGCAGCCCCCAGGGTTCTAGCGCCTCCTACAATGAGCAGTTCTTC.

The gene calls are TRBV9 and TRBJ2-7, with D possibly TRBD1 on 5 matching bases. Germline loops: CDR1 SGDLS, CDR2 YYNGEE. V was pared by 4 bases and J by 0 bases, with 20 bases between. The CDR3 runs to 17 residues. CDR3: CASSTHPWGASSYEQYF. CDR3 sequence (DNA): TGTGCCAGCAGCACCCACCCCTGGGGCGCATCCTCCTACGAGCAGTACTTC. Together with reference TRBV9 and TRBJ2-7, the CDR3 gives the full variable domain: DSGVTQTPKHLITATGQRVTLRCSPRSGDLSVYWYQQSLDQGLQFLIQYYNGEERAKGNILERFSAQQFPDLHSELNLSSLELGDSALYFCASSTHPWGASSYEQYFGPGTRLTVT.

This clonotype was seen a few times. The rearrangement uses TRBV11-2 and TRBJ2-5, with a tentative D call TRBD2 (6 bases). With 2 bases removed from V and 4 bases from J, the gap between germline ends came to 14 bases. The CDR3 runs to 15 residues. The germline V gene has CDR1 SGHAT and CDR2 FQNNGV. This chain's CDR3 is CASSLRDFHLETQYF. The CDR3 nucleotides read TGTGCCAGCAGCTTAAGGGACTTCCATCTAGAGACCCAGTACTTC.

This clonotype was detected ten times or more. The genes are TRBV3-1 and TRBJ2-3, with D possibly TRBD2 on 5 matching bases. Germline V gene lookup returns CDR1 LGHDT and CDR2 YNNKEL (reference sequence). The CDR3 extends over 15 amino acids. V lost 1 base to trimming and J lost 1 base, with 9 bases between them. For the CDR3, the DNA is TGTGCCAGCAGCCAAGTAGGTAGCGGCACAGATACGCAGTATTTT. It encodes CASSQVGSGTDTQYF.

The V call is TRBV5-5, the J call TRBJ2-7, with D uncertain. Germline loops: CDR1 SGHKS, CDR2 YYEKEE (reference sequence). V was shortened by 0 bases and J by 6 bases, with 7 bases between the two germline ends. CDR3 length: 12 residues. CDR3: CASSLVVGEQYF. CDR3 sequence (DNA): TGTGCCAGCAGCTTGGTGGTCGGCGAGCAGTACTTC.

This clonotype was seen more than once but under ten times. The V call is TRBV12-3 or TRBV12-4, the J call TRBJ1-2; 10 nucleotides align to TRBD1. The junction had 13 bases not matched to a gene; V was cut back by 6 bases and J by 6 bases. CDR3 length: 16 residues. The CDR3 DNA follows: TGTGCCAGCAGCAATCCGGGACAGGGGAAAGTCCATGGCTACACCTTC. Translating gives CASSNPGQGKVHGYTF.

The genes are TRBV13 and TRBJ1-1; D gene unclear. This CDR3 contains 14 residues. V gave up 1 base and J gave up 1 base, with 7 bases separating them. Germline CDR1 reads PRHDT; CDR2 reads FYEKMQ (reference sequence). This chain's CDR3 is CASSLEWGNTEAFF. As DNA, the CDR3 is TGTGCCAGCAGCTTAGAGTGGGGGAACACTGAAGCTTTCTTT.

The chain uses TRBV7-2 and TRBJ2-1; D is perhaps TRBD1 or TRBD2 (5 bases each). The germline gives CDR1 SGHTA, CDR2 FQGNSA. The V gene lost 1 base and the J gene lost 4 bases, with 14 bases spanning the gap. This CDR3 is built from 16 residues. The DNA of the CDR3 is TGTGCCAGCAGCTTAGTATGGGACGGGTATTACAATGAGCAGTTCTTC. It is translated as CASSLVWDGYYNEQFF. The full variable domain, completed using reference TRBV7-2 and TRBJ2-1, is GAGVSQSPSNKVTEKGKDVELRCDPISGHTALYWYRQSLGQGLEFLIYFQGNSAPDKSGLPSDRFSAERTGGSVSTLTIQRTQQEDSAVYLCASSLVWDGYYNEQFFGPGTRLTVL.

The chain carries TRBV2 and TRBJ1-4; D not resolved. Germline V gene data show CDR1 as SNHLY and CDR2 as FYNNEI. CDR3 length: 14 amino acids. Trimming removed 7 bases from V and 4 bases from J, with 13 bases in between. The CDR3 DNA reads as TGTGCCAGCAACGCTTGGGCGTATAATGAAAAACTGTTTTTT. Its translation is CASNAWAYNEKLFF.

The chain carries TRBV4-2 and TRBJ2-3, with 9 nucleotides matching TRBD2. The CDR3 totals 15 residues. With 1 base clipped from V and 4 bases from J, the junction kept 3 bases outside the gene matches. From germline, CDR1 is LGHNA and CDR2 YNFKEQ. DNA of the CDR3: TGTGCCAGCAGCCAAGGAGCGGGGGGTCCAGATACGCAGTATTTT. Its translation is CASSQGAGGPDTQYF.

The rearrangement uses TRBV20-1 and TRBJ2-3; D uncertain. CDR3 length: 18 amino acids. Per germline, CDR1 DFQATT and CDR2 SNEGSKA (reference sequence). Trimming shortened V by 8 bases and J by 0 bases, and 27 bases separated the two germline ends. The CDR3 bases are TGCAGTACCGGGTCCCCCTCCGGCAGGCGATCTAGCACAGATACGCAGTATTTT. Protein: CSTGSPSGRRSSTDTQYF.

Only a few counts were recorded for this clonotype. The chain recombines TRBV4-1 with TRBJ2-1, with 9 bases identical to TRBD2. V shed 1 base, J shed 14 bases, and the junction held 3 bases outside the gene matches. The germline CDR1 and CDR2 sequences are MGHRA and YSYEKL. The CDR3 is 12 amino acids. The CDR3 region is CASSQAGTSKFF. The CDR3 DNA sequence: TGCGCCAGCAGCCAAGCCGGGACTAGCAAGTTCTTC.

This clonotype occurred a few times. This chain joins TRBV4-3 and TRBJ1-1; D uncertain. CDR1 LGHNA and CDR2 YSLEER come from the germline V gene. The CDR3 runs 14 residues. V gave up 0 bases and J gave up 2 bases, with 7 bases separating them. As DNA, the CDR3 is TGCGCCAGCAGCCAAGATGACTTAAACACTGAAGCTTTCTTT. Amino acids: CASSQDDLNTEAFF.

This clonotype appeared a few times. J is TRBJ1-4 and V is TRBV14; TRBD1 matches 9 bases. Per germline, CDR1 SGHDN and CDR2 FVKESK. V was clipped by 3 bases and J by 3 bases; unmatched bases: 11. This CDR3 is built from 18 residues. In DNA form, the CDR3 reads TGTGCCAGCAGCCACTCTCCCGGGACAGGGTTTTCTAATGAAAAACTGTTTTTT. Translation gives CASSHSPGTGFSNEKLFF.

The chain joins TRBV27 to TRBJ2-7; TRBD1 or TRBD2 may be the D gene (5 bases each). Germline CDR1 reads MNHEY; CDR2 reads SMNVEV (reference sequence). V lost 8 bases, J lost 3 bases, and 11 bases lay in between. This CDR3 has 12 residues. CDR3 coding DNA: TGTGCCAGCGGGACGGTGGTCTACGAGCAGTACTTC. This translates into CASGTVVYEQYF.

Comments on this clonotype: A much larger clone is a single base away; this may be a read error. J is TRBJ2-1 and V is TRBV6-5, with D perhaps TRBD1 or TRBD2 (5 bases each). Trimming pared 9 bases from V and 13 bases from J, leaving 19 bases between. CDR1 and CDR2 (germline): MNHEY, SVGAGI. This CDR3 contains 12 residues. In DNA, the CDR3 is TGTGCCAGTAGCCGAGCCGGGGCGACCCAGTTCTTC. Translated: CASSRAGATQFF.

This rearrangement joins TRBV27 to TRBJ2-1; maybe TRBD2 (5 bases). The CDR3 runs to 13 residues. The germline V gene encodes CDR1 MNHEY and CDR2 SMNVEV (reference sequence). V gave up 3 bases and J gave up 7 bases, with 10 bases separating them. The CDR3 sequence: CASSFAGNNEQFF. CDR3 bases: TGTGCCAGCAGTTTTGCGGGTAATAATGAGCAGTTCTTC.

This chain links TRBV6-6 with TRBJ2-3; the match to TRBD1 covers 7 bases. J was trimmed by 5 bases and V by 7 bases; bases with no gene match: 12. The CDR3 spans 15 residues. The germline V gene has CDR1 MNHNY and CDR2 SVGAGI (reference sequence). This CDR3 is CASNDLDRTIDTQYF. In nucleotides, the CDR3 is TGTGCCAGCAATGATCTGGACAGGACGATAGATACGCAGTATTTT.

The chain is built from TRBV28 and TRBJ1-1, with a possible D match to TRBD1 (5 bases). The germline gives CDR1 MDHEN, CDR2 SYDVKM. Between the trimmed V and J ends, which lost 6 bases and 4 bases, there was a span of 15 bases. The CDR3 is 14 residues long. The CDR3 DNA sequence: TGTGCCAGCAGACCTTTTCGCAGGGCCACTGAAGCTTTCTTT. Residues: CASRPFRRATEAFF.

The genes are TRBV15 and TRBJ2-5; D uncertain. CDR1 LNHNV and CDR2 YYDKDF come from the germline V gene (reference sequence). The CDR3 loop spans 13 amino acids. The V end lost 0 bases, the J end lost 7 bases, and 9 bases lay between the germline ends. This CDR3 reads CATSREQVGTQYF. In DNA, the CDR3 is TGTGCCACCAGCAGAGAGCAGGTTGGGACCCAGTACTTC.

This CDR3 reads CASSHRLGGPETQYF. As DNA, the CDR3 is TGTGCCAGCAGTCACCGACTAGGCGGGCCAGAGACCCAGTACTTC. The chain couples TRBV13 to TRBJ2-5; D possibly corresponds to TRBD2 (6 bases). Trimming pared 6 bases from V and 4 bases from J, leaving 18 bases between. The CDR3 covers 15 residues. Germline CDR1 reads PRHDT; CDR2 reads FYEKMQ (reference sequence). The variable domain in full, with the rest retrieved from reference TRBV13 and TRBJ2-5, is AAGVIQSPRHLIKEKRETATLKCYPIPRHDTVYWYQQGPGQDPQFLISFYEKMQSDKGSIPDRFSAQQFSDYHSELNMSSLELGDSALYFCASSHRLGGPETQYFGPGTRLLVL.

This chain joins TRBV20-1 and TRBJ1-2; 10 bases line up with TRBD1. Germline trimming cut 0 bases from V and 1 base from J; bases unmatched to any gene: 14. CDR3 length equals 19 residues. Per the germline V gene, CDR1 is DFQATT and CDR2 is SNEGSKA (reference sequence). The chain's CDR3 is CSARDPDRGRFRDNYGYTF. CDR3 sequence (DNA): TGCAGTGCTAGAGATCCGGACAGGGGGAGATTTCGTGATAACTATGGCTACACCTTC.

This clonotype showed up just a few times. The chain couples TRBV18 to TRBJ1-2; D remains ambiguous. The CDR3 has 14 amino acids. Germline CDR1 and CDR2: KGHSH and LQKENI. Between the trimmed V and J ends, which lost 3 bases and 8 bases, there was a span of 16 bases. The CDR3 nucleotides are TGTGCCAGCTCACCGATCGGGTCCTCGGAGGGCTACACCTTC. Translating it yields CASSPIGSSEGYTF.

V is TRBV9 and J is TRBJ1-1; TRBD1 is a possible D gene (6 bases). Germline V gene lookup returns CDR1 SGDLS and CDR2 YYNGEE. The CDR3 runs to 13 residues. Deletions cut 3 bases from V and 5 bases from J, with 11 bases between. The CDR3 nucleotides are TGTGCCAGCAGCGGATCCGGGACAACTGAAGCTTTCTTT. Translation: CASSGSGTTEAFF.

This clonotype was observed a few times. The DNA of the CDR3 is TGCAGTGCCCCAGGGCGGGGCAACGAGCAGTACTTC. Translating it yields CSAPGRGNEQYF. The chain links TRBV20-1 to TRBJ2-7, with D maybe TRBD2 (6 bases). This CDR3 contains 12 residues. The germline V gene has CDR1 DFQATT and CDR2 SNEGSKA (reference sequence). V was clipped by 6 bases and J by 5 bases, with 14 bases between them.

This rearrangement joins TRBV29-1 to TRBJ2-7, with TRBD1 matching over 7 bases. The germline V gene encodes CDR1 SQVTM and CDR2 ANQGSEA. Trimming removed 6 bases from V and 1 base from J; junction bases left unmatched: 6. The length of the CDR3 is 13 residues. The CDR3 DNA is TGCAGCGTAGGGACAGCGACTTCCTACGAGCAGTACTTC. This gives the protein CSVGTATSYEQYF.

A note on this clonotype: Just one base apart from a much larger clone, this may be a read error. The chain carries TRBV20-1 and TRBJ2-7, with unresolved D. The CDR3 has 12 amino acids. The germline V and J ends were trimmed by 5 bases and 3 bases, with 11 bases remaining between them. Germline CDR1 is DFQATT and CDR2 is SNEGSKA (reference sequence). CDR3 sequence: CSAGPDGYEQYF. For the CDR3, the DNA is TGCAGTGCTGGGCCGGACGGCTACGAGCAGTACTTC.

Points on this clonotype: One end of the junction is discordant with germline, which a read error may explain. The chain links TRBV9 to TRBJ2-4, with D perhaps TRBD2 (5 bases). The J call may be wrong; the DNA end is better matched by TRBJ2-5. This CDR3 is built from 12 residues. CDR1 SGDLS and CDR2 YYNGEE come from the germline V gene. The CDR3, as DNA: TGTGCCAGCGGCGTAGACGGGGTGACCCAGTACTTC. It is translated as CASGVDGVTQYF.

This clonotype showed up just a few times. The chain recombines TRBV20-1 with TRBJ1-1, with unresolved D. Trimming stripped 5 bases from V and 0 bases from J, with 7 bases between. The CDR3 consists of 12 residues. The germline gives CDR1 DFQATT, CDR2 SNEGSKA (reference sequence). CDR3 region: CSARDLNTEAFF. CDR3 nucleotide sequence: TGCAGTGCTCGGGATCTGAACACTGAAGCTTTCTTT.

V gene TRBV5-5 combines with J gene TRBJ2-5; D ambiguous. Germline lookup yields CDR1 SGHKS and CDR2 YYEKEE (reference sequence). There are 14 residues in the CDR3. Trimming left V 4 bases short and J 5 bases short, with 15 bases between. The CDR3 nucleotides are TGTGCCAGCAGCCCCAGATTCCTACAGGAGACCCAGTACTTC. As protein: CASSPRFLQETQYF.

The V gene is TRBV5-1, the J gene TRBJ2-1, with 7 bases that match TRBD1. V dropped 5 bases and J dropped 4; count of bases not matched to a gene: 6. The germline CDR1 and CDR2 sequences are SGHRS and YFSETQ. The CDR3 is 14 amino acids. In DNA form, the CDR3 reads TGCGCCAGCAGTAGGGGACAGACATACAATGAGCAGTTCTTC. It yields the protein CASSRGQTYNEQFF.

The chain couples TRBV20-1 to TRBJ2-4; a weak D match, TRBD1 (7 bases). The CDR3 length is 13 residues. V lost 6 bases and J lost 7, with 16 bases in between. CDR1 and CDR2 (germline): DFQATT, SNEGSKA (reference sequence). Written as DNA, the CDR3 is TGCAGTGCAGCAGGGGGGCGAAGTAACATTCAGTACTTC. The encoded protein is CSAAGGRSNIQYF.